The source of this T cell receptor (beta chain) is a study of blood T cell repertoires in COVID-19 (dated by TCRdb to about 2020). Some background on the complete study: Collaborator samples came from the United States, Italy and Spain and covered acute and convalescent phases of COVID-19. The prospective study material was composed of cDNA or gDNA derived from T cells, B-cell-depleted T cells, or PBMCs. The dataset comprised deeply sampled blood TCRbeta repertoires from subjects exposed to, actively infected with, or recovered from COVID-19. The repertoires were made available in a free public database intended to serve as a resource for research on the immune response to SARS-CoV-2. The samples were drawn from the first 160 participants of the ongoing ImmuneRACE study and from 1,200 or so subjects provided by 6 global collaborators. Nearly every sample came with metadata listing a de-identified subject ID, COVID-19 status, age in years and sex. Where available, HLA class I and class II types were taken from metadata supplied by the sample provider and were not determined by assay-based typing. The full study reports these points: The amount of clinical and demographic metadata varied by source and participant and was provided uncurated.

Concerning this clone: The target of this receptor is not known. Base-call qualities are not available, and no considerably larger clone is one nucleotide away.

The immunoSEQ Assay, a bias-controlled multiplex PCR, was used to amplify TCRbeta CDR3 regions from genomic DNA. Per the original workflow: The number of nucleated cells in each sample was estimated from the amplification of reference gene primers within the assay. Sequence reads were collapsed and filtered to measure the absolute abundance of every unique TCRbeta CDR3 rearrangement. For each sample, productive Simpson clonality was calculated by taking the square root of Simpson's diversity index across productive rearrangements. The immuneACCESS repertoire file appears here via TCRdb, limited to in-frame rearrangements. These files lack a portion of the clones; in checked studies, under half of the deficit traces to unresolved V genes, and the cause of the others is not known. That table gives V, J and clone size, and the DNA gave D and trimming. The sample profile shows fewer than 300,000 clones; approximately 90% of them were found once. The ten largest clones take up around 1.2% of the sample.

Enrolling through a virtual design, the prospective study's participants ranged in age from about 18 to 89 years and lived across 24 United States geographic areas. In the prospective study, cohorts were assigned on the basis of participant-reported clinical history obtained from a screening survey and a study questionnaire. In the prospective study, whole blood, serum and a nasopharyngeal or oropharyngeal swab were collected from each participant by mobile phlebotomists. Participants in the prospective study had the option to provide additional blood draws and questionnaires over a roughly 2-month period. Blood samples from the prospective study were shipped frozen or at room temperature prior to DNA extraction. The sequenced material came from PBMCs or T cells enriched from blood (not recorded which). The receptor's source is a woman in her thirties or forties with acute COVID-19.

The DNA sequence follows: TGTGCCAGTAGTTTGCGGGGGGGCACAGATACGCAGTATTTT. This sequence encodes CASSLRGGTDTQYF. The chain employs TRBV19 and TRBJ2-3; 8 central bases correspond to TRBD2. V is trimmed back by 5 bases and J by 1 base, and the junction contains 2 bases that no gene match accounts for. Measured from the cysteine to the phenylalanine, the CDR3 is 14 residues long. The read is trimmed to its CDR3 DNA, 42 bases read in frame from base 1. Based on the germline V gene (reference sequence), the CDR1 and CDR2 sequences are LNHDA and SQIVND. Extended through the reference TRBV19 and TRBJ2-3 proteins, this CDR3 yields the full variable domain: DGGITQSPKYLFRKEGQNVTLSCEQNLNHDAMYWYRQDPGQGLRLIYYSQIVNDFQKGDIAEGYSVSREKKESFPLTVTSAQKNPTAFYLCASSLRGGTDTQYFGPGTRLTVL.